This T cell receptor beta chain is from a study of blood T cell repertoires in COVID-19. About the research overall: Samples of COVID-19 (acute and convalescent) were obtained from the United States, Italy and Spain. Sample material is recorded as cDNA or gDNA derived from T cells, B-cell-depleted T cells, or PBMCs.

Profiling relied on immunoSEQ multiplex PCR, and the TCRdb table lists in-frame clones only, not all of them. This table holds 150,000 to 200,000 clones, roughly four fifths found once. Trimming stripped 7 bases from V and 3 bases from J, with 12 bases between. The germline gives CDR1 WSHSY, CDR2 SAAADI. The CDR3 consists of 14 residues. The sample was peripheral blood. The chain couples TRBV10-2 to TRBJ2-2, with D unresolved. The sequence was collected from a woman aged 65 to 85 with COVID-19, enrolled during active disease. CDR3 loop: CASIFDEDTGELFF. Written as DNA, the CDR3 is TGCGCCAGCATCTTTGATGAGGACACCGGGGAGCTGTTTTTT.